These T cell receptor beta chains were read from a single sample in a study of memory CD4+ T cells and cytomegalovirus serostatus. Data came from immunoSEQ multiplex PCR; TCRdb stores just in-frame clones and leaves some out. This table has about 60,000 clones, around 79% appearing once. The sequencing input was memory CD4+ T cells from blood. Source of these receptors: an adult in good health and CMV-seropositive. Each CDR3 is given with its conserved first and last residue. D genes are given only for firm matches. Clone size, where shown, is once, few, many, or a class for clones that have expanded.

D gene: TRBD2
J gene: TRBJ2-5
clone size: once
V gene: TRBV6-5
CDR3 protein: CASSPIAGVQETQYF
CDR3 DNA: TGTGCCAGCAGTCCGATAGCGGGGGTCCAAGAGACCCAGTACTTC

D gene: .
J gene: TRBJ1-3
clone size: .
V gene: TRBV6-1
CDR3 protein: CASSEASGGRGGNTIYF
CDR3 DNA: TGTGCCAGCAGTGAAGCGTCTGGGGGCAGGGGTGGAAACACCATATATTTT

D gene: .
J gene: TRBJ1-5
clone size: .
V gene: TRBV6-1
CDR3 protein: CASREQINQPQHF
CDR3 DNA: TGTGCCAGCAGGGAACAGATCAATCAGCCCCAGCATTTT

D gene: .
J gene: TRBJ2-1
clone size: .
V gene: TRBV19
CDR3 protein: CASSTGGGTLFF
CDR3 DNA: TGTGCCAGTAGTACCGGGGGCGGGACGCTGTTCTTC

D gene: .
J gene: TRBJ1-1
clone size: .
V gene: TRBV19
CDR3 protein: CASRKDYYMNTEAFF
CDR3 DNA: TGTGCCAGTAGAAAGGATTATTACATGAACACTGAAGCTTTCTTT

D gene: TRBD2
J gene: TRBJ2-5
clone size: .
V gene: TRBV5-6
CDR3 protein: CASSFGTTQETQYF
CDR3 DNA: TGTGCCAGCAGCTTCGGGACTACACAAGAGACCCAGTACTTC

D gene: .
J gene: TRBJ1-1
clone size: .
V gene: TRBV5-1
CDR3 protein: CASSVGGGMGNTEAFF
CDR3 DNA: TGCGCCAGCAGTGTCGGGGGTGGTATGGGAAACACTGAAGCTTTCTTT

D gene: TRBD2
J gene: TRBJ2-7
clone size: .
V gene: TRBV7-2
CDR3 protein: CASSLGLFSGRSYEQYF
CDR3 DNA: TGTGCCAGCAGCTTGGGGCTCTTTAGCGGGAGGTCTTACGAGCAGTACTTC

D gene: .
J gene: TRBJ1-3
clone size: .
V gene: TRBV6-5
CDR3 protein: CASSGQPTGNTIYF
CDR3 DNA: TGTGCCAGCAGCGGACAGCCCACTGGAAACACCATATATTTT

D gene: .
J gene: TRBJ2-2
clone size: .
V gene: TRBV5-1
CDR3 protein: CASTSNTGELFF
CDR3 DNA: TGCGCCAGCACCTCAAACACCGGGGAGCTGTTTTTT

D gene: TRBD1
J gene: TRBJ1-2
clone size: .
V gene: TRBV20-1
CDR3 protein: CSARTGNGYTF
CDR3 DNA: TGCAGTGCCCGGACAGGGAACGGCTACACCTTC

D gene: .
J gene: TRBJ1-1
clone size: .
V gene: TRBV6-6
CDR3 protein: CASSSDAQKAFF
CDR3 DNA: TGTGCCAGCAGTTCGGACGCACAGAAAGCTTTCTTT

D gene: .
J gene: TRBJ2-3
clone size: .
V gene: TRBV21-1
CDR3 protein: CASSIHIGDRVGSDTQYF
CDR3 DNA: TGTGCCAGCAGCATCCATATTGGGGACAGGGTCGGATCAGATACGCAGTATTTT

D gene: .
J gene: TRBJ1-1
clone size: .
V gene: TRBV10-3
CDR3 protein: CAISESAAFNTEAFF
CDR3 DNA: TGTGCCATCAGTGAGTCGGCAGCGTTCAACACTGAAGCTTTCTTT

D gene: TRBD1
J gene: TRBJ1-2
clone size: .
V gene: TRBV5-6
CDR3 protein: CASSLEQGGRYTF
CDR3 DNA: TGTGCCAGCAGCTTGGAGCAGGGGGGACGCTACACCTTC

D gene: TRBD2
J gene: TRBJ2-2
clone size: .
V gene: TRBV5-4
CDR3 protein: CASSLFRDYRTGELFF
CDR3 DNA: TGTGCCAGCAGCTTGTTCCGGGACTACCGGACCGGGGAGCTGTTTTTT

D gene: .
J gene: TRBJ1-2
clone size: .
V gene: TRBV19
CDR3 protein: CASRTREGYTF
CDR3 DNA: TGTGCCAGCCGGACGAGGGAAGGCTACACCTTC

D gene: .
J gene: TRBJ2-7
clone size: .
V gene: TRBV27
CDR3 protein: CASSRQASYEQYF
CDR3 DNA: TGTGCCAGCAGTCGACAGGCCTCCTACGAGCAGTACTTC

D gene: .
J gene: TRBJ1-2
clone size: few
V gene: TRBV2
CDR3 protein: CASSLFRAGYTF
CDR3 DNA: TGTGCCAGCAGTCTCTTCAGGGCTGGCTACACCTTC

D gene: .
J gene: TRBJ2-1
clone size: .
V gene: TRBV4-3
CDR3 protein: CASSQVNVGGAYNEQFF
CDR3 DNA: TGCGCCAGCAGCCAAGTGAACGTTGGCGGAGCCTACAATGAGCAGTTCTTC

D gene: TRBD1
J gene: TRBJ1-2
clone size: .
V gene: TRBV11-1
CDR3 protein: CASRPRTGGNYGYTF
CDR3 DNA: TGTGCCAGCAGACCTCGGACAGGGGGGAACTATGGCTACACCTTC

D gene: .
J gene: TRBJ2-3
clone size: .
V gene: TRBV6-1
CDR3 protein: CASSEVYADTQYF
CDR3 DNA: TGTGCCAGCAGTGAAGTGTATGCAGATACGCAGTATTTT

D gene: .
J gene: TRBJ2-1
clone size: .
V gene: TRBV14
CDR3 protein: CASSQVYGAGEQFF
CDR3 DNA: TGTGCCAGCAGCCAAGTGTATGGAGCAGGTGAGCAGTTCTTC

D gene: .
J gene: TRBJ1-2
clone size: .
V gene: TRBV19
CDR3 protein: CASGTFGDLNYGYTF
CDR3 DNA: TGTGCCAGCGGGACTTTCGGCGACCTTAACTATGGCTACACCTTC

D gene: TRBD1
J gene: TRBJ2-6
clone size: .
V gene: TRBV6-1
CDR3 protein: CASSTGAGANVLTF
CDR3 DNA: TGTGCCAGCAGTACAGGGGCTGGGGCCAACGTCCTGACTTTC

D gene: TRBD2
J gene: TRBJ2-1
clone size: .
V gene: TRBV10-3
CDR3 protein: CAISGQAGSNNEQFF
CDR3 DNA: TGTGCCATCAGTGGCCAAGCGGGGTCCAACAATGAGCAGTTCTTC

D gene: TRBD2
J gene: TRBJ2-5
clone size: .
V gene: TRBV6-1
CDR3 protein: CASSERRLAGIWYQETQYF
CDR3 DNA: TGTGCCAGCAGTGAAAGGCGACTAGCGGGGATCTGGTACCAAGAGACCCAGTACTTC

D gene: .
J gene: TRBJ1-1
clone size: few
V gene: TRBV19
CDR3 protein: CASSAWSGAFF
CDR3 DNA: TGTGCCAGTAGTGCCTGGTCGGGAGCTTTCTTT

D gene: .
J gene: TRBJ2-3
clone size: .
V gene: TRBV30
CDR3 protein: CAWSDSRADTQYF
CDR3 DNA: TGTGCCTGGAGTGACTCCAGGGCAGATACGCAGTATTTT

D gene: TRBD2
J gene: TRBJ2-5
clone size: .
V gene: TRBV28
CDR3 protein: CASSSGAGTSRRETQYF
CDR3 DNA: TGTGCCAGCAGTTCGGGCGCTGGGACTAGCCGGCGGGAGACCCAGTACTTC

D gene: TRBD1
J gene: TRBJ2-4
clone size: .
V gene: TRBV7-7
CDR3 protein: CASSLDRGGIQYF
CDR3 DNA: TGTGCCAGCAGCCTTGACAGGGGCGGTATTCAGTACTTC

D gene: .
J gene: TRBJ2-2
clone size: .
V gene: TRBV7-2
CDR3 protein: CASSLGLPMNTGELFF
CDR3 DNA: TGTGCCAGCAGCTTAGGACTACCGATGAACACCGGGGAGCTGTTTTTT

D gene: TRBD1
J gene: TRBJ2-3
clone size: .
V gene: TRBV28
CDR3 protein: CASSPGGAAGMDTQYF
CDR3 DNA: TGTGCCAGCAGTCCAGGGGGCGCGGCGGGAATGGATACGCAGTATTTT

D gene: .
J gene: TRBJ1-3
clone size: .
V gene: TRBV6-1
CDR3 protein: CASSEQGFSSGNTIYF
CDR3 DNA: TGTGCCAGCAGTGAACAGGGGTTTTCCTCTGGAAACACCATATATTTT

D gene: .
J gene: TRBJ2-2
clone size: .
V gene: TRBV4-3
CDR3 protein: CASSQGSRPYTGELFF
CDR3 DNA: TGCGCCAGCAGCCAAGGAAGCCGTCCTTACACCGGGGAGCTGTTTTTT

D gene: .
J gene: TRBJ2-3
clone size: .
V gene: TRBV2
CDR3 protein: CASSEGEDTQYF
CDR3 DNA: TGTGCCAGCAGTGAGGGAGAGGATACGCAGTATTTT

D gene: .
J gene: TRBJ1-5
clone size: .
V gene: TRBV5-1
CDR3 protein: CARRGDGGNQPQHF
CDR3 DNA: TGCGCCAGGAGAGGGGATGGTGGCAATCAGCCCCAGCATTTT

D gene: .
J gene: TRBJ1-2
clone size: .
V gene: TRBV6-1
CDR3 protein: CASSGVGRADYGYTF
CDR3 DNA: TGTGCCAGCAGTGGGGTGGGGAGGGCAGATTATGGCTACACCTTC

D gene: .
J gene: TRBJ2-1
clone size: .
V gene: TRBV5-4
CDR3 protein: CASSAGRVQGEQFF
CDR3 DNA: TGTGCCAGCAGCGCCGGCAGGGTCCAAGGTGAGCAGTTCTTC

D gene: .
J gene: TRBJ2-6
clone size: once
V gene: TRBV30
CDR3 protein: CAWSDLSGANVLTF
CDR3 DNA: TGTGCCTGGAGTGACCTCTCTGGGGCCAACGTCCTGACTTTC

D gene: .
J gene: TRBJ1-1
clone size: .
V gene: TRBV19
CDR3 protein: CASSIPGRNTEAFF
CDR3 DNA: TGTGCCAGTAGTATCCCTGGCAGGAACACTGAAGCTTTCTTT

D gene: .
J gene: TRBJ2-1
clone size: .
V gene: TRBV7-9
CDR3 protein: CASSSYRGAGPDNEQFF
CDR3 DNA: TGTGCCAGCAGCTCATATCGGGGGGCGGGACCGGACAATGAGCAGTTCTTC

D gene: .
J gene: TRBJ1-1
clone size: .
V gene: TRBV11-3
CDR3 protein: CASSSRAQRTEAFF
CDR3 DNA: TGTGCCAGCAGCTCACGGGCCCAGCGGACTGAAGCTTTCTTT

D gene: .
J gene: TRBJ2-2
clone size: .
V gene: TRBV6-5
CDR3 protein: CASRVLTGELFF
CDR3 DNA: TGTGCCAGCAGAGTACTAACCGGGGAGCTGTTTTTT

D gene: .
J gene: TRBJ1-2
clone size: few
V gene: TRBV2
CDR3 protein: CASSEEGRGGYTF
CDR3 DNA: TGTGCCAGCAGTGAGGAGGGCCGGGGTGGCTACACCTTC

D gene: .
J gene: TRBJ1-3
clone size: once
V gene: TRBV25-1
CDR3 protein: CASSEAEAGNTIYF
CDR3 DNA: TGTGCCAGCAGTGAGGCGGAGGCTGGAAACACCATATATTTT

D gene: TRBD2
J gene: TRBJ2-3
clone size: .
V gene: TRBV19
CDR3 protein: CASSSSASVVPTSANTDTQYF
CDR3 DNA: TGTGCCAGTAGTTCATCGGCCTCCGTCGTCCCAACTAGCGCCAACACAGATACGCAGTATTTT

D gene: .
J gene: TRBJ1-5
clone size: once
V gene: TRBV10-3
CDR3 protein: CAISVPNQPQHF
CDR3 DNA: TGTGCCATCAGTGTTCCCAATCAGCCCCAGCATTTT

D gene: .
J gene: TRBJ2-3
clone size: .
V gene: TRBV4-3
CDR3 protein: CASSQAGAISDTQYF
CDR3 DNA: TGCGCCAGCAGCCAAGCGGGAGCGATTTCGGATACGCAGTATTTT